This T cell receptor (beta chain) emerged from a study of T cells expressing NK-cell markers. Study results and caveats: Dominant NKG2C+ clonotype frequencies of about 1.0-8% of CD8+ T cells were measured in about 6 donors.

On this clonotype itself: Its antigen is undetermined.

TCRdb re-called the 5' RACE reads and gives one entry per CDR3 protein, without DNA. Its table records 400,000 to 500,000 distinct CDR3 sequences. The CDR3 has 13 amino acids. Per germline, CDR1 SGHTA and CDR2 FQGTGA. The J gene is TRBJ1-1, the V gene TRBV7-3. The sequence was obtained from a woman aged 18 to 75 in good health. The material sequenced was blood T cells: a sorted CD56 or NKG2C T cell subset, CD4+ or CD8+ T cells, or bulk PBMC T cells (not recorded which). The chain's CDR3 is CASANDLNTEAFF.